Following are 14 T cell receptor beta chains from one sample sequenced in a study of T cell responses to AZD1222 COVID-19 vaccine. The data were produced by immunoSEQ multiplex PCR, yet TCRdb's version contains in-frame clones alone and is incomplete. In the table there are some 120,000 clones, about 88% of which are singletons. The sequencing used peripheral blood, collected on day 0 of AZD1222 vaccination. The receptors were gathered from an adult in good health.

The chain is built from TRBV10-1 and TRBJ2-3, with a tentative D call TRBD2 (5 bases). The CDR3 is 13 residues long. CDR1 and CDR2 (germline): WNHNN, SYGVQD (reference sequence). The V end lost 6 bases, the J end lost 0 bases, and 7 bases lay between the germline ends. CDR3 amino acids: CASRERSTDTQYF. The CDR3 coding sequence is TGCGCCAGCAGGGAGCGGAGCACAGATACGCAGTATTTT.

The table lists this clone with a few counts. The rearrangement links TRBV6-4 to TRBJ2-1; D might be TRBD1 or TRBD2, each matching 5 bases. The CDR3 runs 13 residues. Germline V gene lookup returns CDR1 MRHNA and CDR2 SNTAGT. Trimming left V 0 bases short and J 7 bases short, with 7 bases between. CDR3: CASSDSGENEQFF. CDR3 coding DNA: TGTGCCAGCAGTGACTCGGGGGAGAATGAGCAGTTCTTC.

This clone came up once. The chain carries TRBV9 and TRBJ1-4, with D possibly being TRBD1 (6 bases). V lost 0 bases, J lost 10 bases, and 16 bases lay in between. In germline, CDR1 is SGDLS, CDR2 YYNGEE. The CDR3 is 15 residues long. As DNA, the CDR3 is TGTGCCAGCAGCGTAGGAGAACAGGGCTGGGGAAAACTGTTTTTT. Translating it yields CASSVGEQGWGKLFF.

The V and J genes are TRBV28 and TRBJ1-2; D possibly corresponds to TRBD1 (5 bases). The CDR3 sequence is 14 residues long. V was shortened by 11 bases and J by 1 base, with 17 bases between the two germline ends. The germline gives CDR1 MDHEN, CDR2 SYDVKM. The CDR3 loop reads CAARRGVHNYGYTF. As DNA, the CDR3 is TGTGCCGCAAGGAGAGGGGTCCATAACTATGGCTACACCTTC.

The chain recombines TRBV7-8 with TRBJ1-2; the match to TRBD1 covers 7 bases. This CDR3 is built from 14 residues. V dropped 5 bases and J dropped 6; count of bases not matched to a gene: 9. CDR1 and CDR2 (germline): SGHVS, FQNEAQ. DNA of the CDR3: TGTGCCAGCAGCCGGAGGGGGCAGGGGGATGGCTACACCTTC. Protein sequence: CASSRRGQGDGYTF. Using reference TRBV7-8 and TRBJ1-2 for the parts outside the CDR3, the full variable domain is GAGVSQSPRYKVAKRGQDVALRCDPISGHVSLFWYQQALGQGPEFLTYFQNEAQLDKSGLPSDRFFAERPEGSVSTLKIQRTQQEDSAVYLCASSRRGQGDGYTFGSGTRLTVV.

V and J are TRBV2 and TRBJ1-1; a weak D match, TRBD1 (5 bases). The CDR3 totals 12 residues. Trimming cost V 1 base and J 7 bases, with 7 bases left between them. Germline assignment: CDR1 SNHLY and CDR2 FYNNEI. The CDR3 loop reads CASSEDRIEAFF. The CDR3 coding sequence is TGTGCCAGCAGTGAAGACAGGATTGAAGCTTTCTTT.

Regarding this clone: Different DNA sequences within this sample yield the same CDR3. The CDR3 DNA reads TGTGCCAGCAGTTATGGGGGGACTGAAGCTTTCTTT. This codes for CASSYGGTEAFF. The V call is TRBV6-5, the J call TRBJ1-1; a possible D gene is TRBD1 (5 bases). Germline-derived CDR1 and CDR2 are MNHEY and SVGAGI. The CDR3 length is 12 residues. V lost 3 bases, J lost 5 bases, and 7 bases lay in between.

V and J are TRBV6-5 and TRBJ2-1; D not certain. CDR1 and CDR2 from the germline V gene are MNHEY and SVGAGI. There are 12 residues in the CDR3. Deletions cut 5 bases from V and 6 bases from J, with 8 bases between. The CDR3 reads CASSINLNEQFF. CDR3 bases: TGTGCCAGCAGTATTAACCTCAATGAGCAGTTCTTC.

This clone came up a few times. V gene TRBV3-1 (or the pseudogene TRBV3-2) combines with J gene TRBJ2-7, with D maybe TRBD1 (5 bases). Germline V gene sequence: CDR1 LGHDT, CDR2 YNNKEL (reference sequence). The CDR3 is 16 residues long. Trimming pared 4 bases from V and 3 bases from J, leaving 19 bases between. CDR3 amino acids: CASSRQLLDRNYEQYF. The CDR3 DNA reads TGTGCCAGCAGCCGACAACTTCTCGACAGAAACTACGAGCAGTACTTC.

This clone was picked up a small number of times. The chain combines TRBV19 with TRBJ2-5; 12 bases line up with TRBD2. CDR3 length equals 16 residues. The trim removed 4 bases at V and 5 bases at J, leaving 8 bases unmatched. The germline V gene encodes CDR1 LNHDA and CDR2 SQIVND (reference sequence). Here the CDR3 DNA reads TGTGCCAGTAGTACATCACTAGCGGGGGGTTTGGAGACCCAGTACTTC. Translated, it gives CASSTSLAGGLETQYF.

The gene calls are TRBV7-9 and TRBJ2-7; 9 nucleotides align to TRBD1. CDR1 SEHNR and CDR2 FQNEAQ come from the germline V gene (reference sequence). CDR3 length equals 15 residues. J gave up 1 base and V 4 bases, and 5 bases lay outside the gene matches. CDR3: CASSSQGALSYEQYF. CDR3 nucleotides: TGTGCCAGCAGCTCACAGGGGGCCCTTTCCTACGAGCAGTACTTC.

The V and J genes are TRBV4-1 and TRBJ1-2, with D perhaps matching TRBD1 (5 bases). The CDR3 has 13 amino acids. Germline CDR1 and CDR2: MGHRA and YSYEKL. Trimming shortened V by 4 bases and J by 5 bases, and 11 bases separated the two germline ends. CDR3 sequence: CASSPDGGYGYTF. CDR3 sequence (DNA): TGCGCCAGCAGCCCGGACGGGGGTTATGGCTACACCTTC.

This rearrangement joins TRBV28 to TRBJ1-3; 7 bases match TRBD1. The germline CDR1 and CDR2 sequences are MDHEN and SYDVKM. Trimming removed 2 bases from V and 0 bases from J; junction bases left unmatched: 7. The CDR3 runs to 17 residues. CDR3 sequence reads: CASSLGFGDSSGNTIYF. The CDR3 region has the DNA TGTGCCAGCAGTTTAGGTTTTGGGGACAGCTCTGGAAACACCATATATTTT.

V and J are TRBV29-1 and TRBJ1-1; 9 bases are shared with TRBD1. Unmatched junction bases numbered 11, after V lost 2 bases and J lost 4 bases. Germline V gene lookup returns CDR1 SQVTM and CDR2 ANQGSEA. The CDR3 extends over 16 amino acids. CDR3 in DNA: TGCAGCGTTGAAACAGGGGGCCATGGGGGAGGCACTGAAGCTTTCTTT. Its protein product is CSVETGGHGGGTEAFF.